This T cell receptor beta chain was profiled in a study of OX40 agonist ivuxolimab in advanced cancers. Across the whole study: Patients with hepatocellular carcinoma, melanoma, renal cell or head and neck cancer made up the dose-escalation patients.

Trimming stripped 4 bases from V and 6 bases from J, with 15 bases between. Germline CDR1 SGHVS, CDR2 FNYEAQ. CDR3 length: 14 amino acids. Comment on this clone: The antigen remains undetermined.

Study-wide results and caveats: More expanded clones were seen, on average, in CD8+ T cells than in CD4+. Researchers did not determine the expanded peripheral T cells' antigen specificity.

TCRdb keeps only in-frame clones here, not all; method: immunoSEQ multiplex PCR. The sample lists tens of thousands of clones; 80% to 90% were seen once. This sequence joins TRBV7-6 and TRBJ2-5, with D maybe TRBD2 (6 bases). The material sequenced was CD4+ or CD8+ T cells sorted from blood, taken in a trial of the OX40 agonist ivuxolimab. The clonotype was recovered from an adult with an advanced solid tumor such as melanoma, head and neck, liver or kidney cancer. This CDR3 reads CASSYSREIKTQYF. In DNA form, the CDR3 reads TGTGCCAGCAGCTACTCCCGGGAGATAAAGACCCAGTACTTC. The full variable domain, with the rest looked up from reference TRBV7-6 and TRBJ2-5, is GAGVSQSPRYKVTKRGQDVALRCDPISGHVSLYWYRQALGQGPEFLTYFNYEAQQDKSGLPNDRFSAERPEGSISTLTIQRTEQRDSAMYRCASSYSREIKTQYFGPGTRLLVL.